The following is a T cell receptor beta chain sequence with its context. What it binds is not known. This CDR3 has 16 residues. In germline, CDR1 is ENHRY, CDR2 SYGVKD. Between the trimmed V and J ends, which lost 0 bases and 4 bases, there was a span of 15 bases. The sample originates from a study of T cell responses to AZD1222 COVID-19 vaccine. Findings and limits, study-wide: Spike-wide coverage was observed for vaccine-associated CD4 TCRs, with dominant responses at 160-218 and 743-854.

TCRdb's copy holds only in-frame clones and misses some; the assay was immunoSEQ multiplex PCR. The repertoire holds 100,000 to 150,000 clones, with around nine tenths as singletons. This sequence was found in an adult in good health. The material was peripheral blood, obtained on day 0 of AZD1222 vaccination. The chain employs TRBV10-3 and TRBJ1-2, with a possible D match to TRBD1 (5 bases). CDR3 DNA sequence: TGTGCCATCAGTGAGTCGACCGGGGGGTTGCGCTATGGCTACACCTTC. Protein product: CAISESTGGLRYGYTF.